This is a list of T cell receptor beta chains from one sample in a study of human T cells and chemical hapten exposure. A single record per CDR3 protein comes from TCRdb applying MiXCR to the RACE reads. Of about 77,000 distinct CDR3 sequences in the sample, around 9.3% were seen once. The sequenced sample consisted of whole blood. These receptor sequences come from a female donor in good health. Some clones in this sample may be carry-over from other donors' samples. Both conserved end residues are part of each CDR3. Part of the rows lack a size; the others show once, few, many or a class for expanded clones.

clone_size,v_call,cdr3_aa
-,TRBV20-1,CSARDRGLTDTQYF
few,TRBV2,CASSVDRDAGQPQHF
many,TRBV28,CASSLTAQNSPLHF
many,TRBV20-1,CSASEWEGEQYF
many,TRBV20-1,CSARGEGLAGGPQETQYF
-,TRBV29-1,CSVVFLGAHQETQYF
few,TRBV10-3,CAISESGGSTDTQYF
few,TRBV30,CAWNQEVRARTDTQYF
-,TRBV12-3/TRBV12-4,CASSPTPGTDTDTQYF
-,TRBV11-1,CASSLGGAFTGELFF
many,TRBV20-1,CSGRDKGREQYF